This TCR beta chain was documented in a study of blood T cell repertoires in COVID-19. Study background: T cells, B-cell-depleted T cells, or PBMCs provided the cDNA or gDNA that served as material.

V was cut by 0 bases and J by 8 bases, with 11 bases left in between. The CDR3 has 13 amino acids. The germline gives CDR1 SGHRS, CDR2 YFSETQ. The table came from immunoSEQ multiplex PCR; TCRdb's copy has only in-frame clones and leaves some out. The sample includes about 230,000 clones, roughly 85% of them seen just once. The gene calls are TRBV5-1 and TRBJ1-2, with unresolved D. Sequenced input: peripheral blood. This receptor was taken from a woman in her 70s with active or convalescent COVID-19. CDR3 nucleotides: TGCGCCAGCAGCTTGGACACCTCCGGGGGCTACACCTTC. This codes for CASSLDTSGGYTF.